These T cell receptor beta chains were read from a single sample in a study of cytomegalovirus exposure and HLA in healthy donors. The protocol was immunoSEQ multiplex PCR, while the TCRdb copy is restricted to in-frame clones and leaves out a portion. The sample table sets out over 100,000 clones. Material: PBMCs. Source of these receptors: a man between 18 and 35 years old in good health and CMV-seronegative. Both conserved end residues are part of each CDR3. The D gene is left open where the match is weak.

J gene | D gene | V gene | CDR3 DNA | CDR3 protein
TRBJ2-2 | . | TRBV29-1 | TGCAGCGGTTACGGGAGTGCCGCCGGGGACACCGGGGAGCTGTTTTTT | CSGYGSAAGDTGELFF
TRBJ2-5 | . | TRBV28 | TGTGCCAGCAGTTTGGGGACAAAGTACCAAGAGACCCAGTACTTC | CASSLGTKYQETQYF
TRBJ2-5 | . | TRBV6-5 | TGTGCCAGCAGTTACTCGCAGGTTGAAGTGGAGACCCAGTACTTC | CASSYSQVEVETQYF
TRBJ2-7 | . | TRBV5-4 | TGTGCCAGCAGCTTTGGGCGTCTACTTAGCGAGCAGTACTTC | CASSFGRLLSEQYF
TRBJ2-7 | . | TRBV9 | TGTGCCAGCAGCGTAGCTGGAGGAGGAGTACTAGGGGGCGAGCAGTACTTC | CASSVAGGGVLGGEQYF
TRBJ2-7 | . | TRBV27 | TGTGCCACCCCTCGGGACGAGCAGTACTTC | CATPRDEQYF
TRBJ1-1 | TRBD1 | TRBV10-3 | TGTGCCTCGAGGACAGGGGGCGCCACTGAAGCTTTCTTT | CASRTGGATEAFF
TRBJ1-5 | TRBD1 | TRBV6-4 | TGTGCCAGCAGCCTTACCCGACAGGGACCCCAGCATTTT | CASSLTRQGPQHF
TRBJ2-7 | . | TRBV11-2 | TGTGCCAGCAGCTTCGCGGGACGTGCTTCCTACGAGCAGTACTTC | CASSFAGRASYEQYF
TRBJ2-1 | . | TRBV9 | TGTGCCAGCAGCGCTCTCCCAGGGGGGAGCTCCTACAATGAGCAGTTCTTC | CASSALPGGSSYNEQFF
TRBJ1-1 | . | TRBV5-1 | TGCGCCACCAAACTACCCCGACCGCCGGGAAACACTGAAGCTTTCTTT | CATKLPRPPGNTEAFF
TRBJ2-1 | . | TRBV5-4 | TGTGCCAGCAGACCCTCCGGCAGGGTTGCTACACACCATGAGCAGTTCTTC | CASRPSGRVATHHEQFF
TRBJ1-5 | . | TRBV5-4 | TGTGCCAGCAGCTTGTGGCCTTATAGCAATCAGCCCCAGCATTTT | CASSLWPYSNQPQHF
TRBJ2-7 | . | TRBV7-9 | TGTGCCAGCAGCTCACCGGGACAAGCCTACGAGCAGTACTTC | CASSSPGQAYEQYF
TRBJ2-7 | . | TRBV18 | TGTGCCAGCTCAGTACAAAGCTCCTACGAGCAGTACTTC | CASSVQSSYEQYF
TRBJ1-5 | TRBD1 | TRBV28 | TGTGCCAGCAGGACAGGGCGGAATCAGCCCCAGCATTTT | CASRTGRNQPQHF
TRBJ1-4 | TRBD1 | TRBV7-2 | TGTGCCAGCAGCTCCCACAGGGGGCTGGGGGAAAAACTGTTTTTT | CASSSHRGLGEKLFF
TRBJ1-2 | . | TRBV27 | TGTGCCAGCAGCCGCGTGGGGCAGATTCATGGCTACACCTTC | CASSRVGQIHGYTF
TRBJ2-5 | TRBD2 | TRBV28 | TGTGCCAGCGACTCAGGACTAGCGGGAGAGGAGACCCAGTACTTC | CASDSGLAGEETQYF
TRBJ2-5 | . | TRBV4-2 | TGTGCCAGCAGCCAAGATCTTGGGGCCCAGGAGACCCAGTACTTC | CASSQDLGAQETQYF
TRBJ2-4 | . | TRBV4-1 | TGCGCCAGCCGAAGCCTAGGTGGAAACATTCAGTACTTC | CASRSLGGNIQYF
TRBJ1-1 | . | TRBV19 | TGTGCCAGTAGTTCGACACCTCTTGGGAACACTGAAGCTTTCTTT | CASSSTPLGNTEAFF
TRBJ1-1 | . | TRBV7-6 | TGTGCCAGCAGCTATGCTGGGGCTAACACTGAAGCTTTCTTT | CASSYAGANTEAFF
TRBJ2-7 | TRBD2 | TRBV7-9 | TGTGCCAGCAGCTCGGGACTAGCGGGAGTGGCCCCCTCCTACGAGCAGTACTTC | CASSSGLAGVAPSYEQYF
TRBJ2-1 | . | TRBV19 | TGTGCCAGTAGTGACACAGGGTACACCTACAATGAGCAGTTCTTC | CASSDTGYTYNEQFF
TRBJ2-7 | TRBD1 | TRBV28 | TGTGCCAGCAGCCTACAGGGGGTAAAGTACGAGCAGTACTTC | CASSLQGVKYEQYF
TRBJ2-1 | TRBD2 | TRBV28 | TGTGCCAGCAGGTGGACTAGCGGGAACTACAATGAGCAGTTCTTC | CASRWTSGNYNEQFF
TRBJ2-2 | TRBD2 | TRBV30 | TGTGCCTGGGGGGGGCTAGCGGGACGTACCGGGGAGCTGTTTTTT | CAWGGLAGRTGELFF
TRBJ1-1 | . | TRBV4-1 | TGCGCCAGCAGCCACAGACAGGAGCGGAACACTGAAGCTTTCTTT | CASSHRQERNTEAFF